A single sample is the source of the 32 T cell receptor beta chains below, sequenced in a study of technical replicates of blood from several donors. TCRdb's table, derived via immunoSEQ multiplex PCR, lists solely in-frame clones and lacks some. Of 95,000 to 100,000 clones listed, about 94% were seen once; the top ten hold approximately 0.21%. The sequencing sample was made of T cells isolated from PBMCs. The receptors originated from a human donor in good health.

This chain connects TRBV28 to TRBJ1-2; tentatively, D is TRBD1 (5 bases). Germline V CDR1 and CDR2: MDHEN, SYDVKM. V was cut by 3 bases and J by 4 bases, with 12 bases left in between. The CDR3 sequence is 14 residues long. DNA of the CDR3: TGTGCCAGCAGTTTGGGGGGGAACGGCTATGGCTACACCTTC. Its translation is CASSLGGNGYGYTF.

V and J are TRBV25-1 and TRBJ1-1, with 7 bases that match TRBD1. The germline V gene has CDR1 MGHDK and CDR2 SYGVNS. CDR3 size: 12 residues. Trimming at V came to 6 bases and at J to 8 bases, leaving 6 bases not matched to a gene. The CDR3 region is CASRAGQLEAFF. The CDR3 DNA follows: TGTGCCAGCAGGGCGGGACAGCTCGAAGCTTTCTTT.

The chain combines TRBV5-1 with TRBJ2-7; 10 bases align to TRBD2. The CDR3 is made up of 16 amino acids. Germline CDR1 and CDR2: SGHRS and YFSETQ. Losses at the gene ends were 3 bases for V and 4 bases for J; bases not matched to a gene: 10. The CDR3, as DNA: TGCGCCAGCAGCTCTGGCGGGCTAGCGGGAGTGTACGAGCAGTACTTC. It yields the protein CASSSGGLAGVYEQYF.

Points on this clone: The same CDR3 can be traced to other DNA sequences in this sample. V gene TRBV30 combines with J gene TRBJ1-5; 7 positions agree with TRBD1. Germline values: CDR1 GTSNPN, CDR2 SVGIG (reference sequence). CDR3 length: 13 amino acids. The trim removed 3 bases at V and 2 bases at J, leaving 1 base unmatched. CDR3 sequence (DNA): TGTGCCTGGAGCGGGACAGGCAATCAGCCCCAGCATTTT. Its translation: CAWSGTGNQPQHF.

V and J are TRBV19 and TRBJ1-2; a possible D gene is TRBD1 (6 bases). This CDR3 has 15 residues. Germline-derived CDR1 and CDR2 are LNHDA and SQIVND (reference sequence). Trimming removed 4 bases from V and 5 bases from J, with 17 bases in between. The CDR3 loop reads CASSTPPGTPYGYTF. CDR3 in DNA: TGTGCCAGTAGTACCCCCCCCGGGACACCTTATGGCTACACCTTC.

V gene TRBV19 combines with J gene TRBJ2-3, with D maybe TRBD2 (6 bases). This CDR3 has 13 residues. Germline V gene data show CDR1 as LNHDA and CDR2 as SQIVND (reference sequence). V lost 8 bases and J 2 bases, leaving 11 bases between the germline ends. The DNA of the CDR3 is TGTGCCAGTGGGCGGGACCTCACAGATACGCAGTATTTT. Translation gives CASGRDLTDTQYF.

The chain combines TRBV2 with TRBJ1-3; TRBD1 matches at 7 bases. CDR3 size: 14 residues. After removal of 9 bases from V and 0 bases from J, the junction contained 5 bases not matched to a gene. From germline, CDR1 is SNHLY and CDR2 FYNNEI. The CDR3 sequence: CASMGQSSGNTIYF. The CDR3 DNA follows: TGTGCCAGTATGGGACAGAGCTCTGGAAACACCATATATTTT.

The chain joins TRBV19 to TRBJ2-2; 10 bases line up with TRBD1. Germline V lookup: CDR1 LNHDA, CDR2 SQIVND (reference sequence). This CDR3 has 15 amino acids. J gave up 5 bases and V 7 bases, and 7 bases lay outside the gene matches. CDR3 sequence: CASTTTGGGTGELFF. CDR3 sequence (DNA): TGTGCCAGTACCACGACAGGGGGCGGAACCGGGGAGCTGTTTTTT.

The V gene is TRBV11-2, the J gene TRBJ2-7; D unresolved. Trimming cost V 5 bases and J 0 bases, with 23 bases left between them. This CDR3 has 18 residues. The germline CDR1 and CDR2 sequences are SGHAT and FQNNGV. CDR3 protein: CASSPGRLVGPSSYEQYF. CDR3 DNA: TGTGCCAGCAGCCCCGGTCGGCTAGTGGGTCCAAGCTCCTACGAGCAGTACTTC.

This clone was counted between two and nine times. V gene TRBV4-2 combines with J gene TRBJ1-1; no definite D call. CDR3 size: 14 residues. Germline CDR1 and CDR2: LGHNA and YNFKEQ. With 5 bases removed from V and 2 bases from J, the gap between germline ends came to 12 bases. The chain's CDR3 is CASSSPADNTEAFF. CDR3 coding DNA: TGTGCCAGCAGCTCTCCAGCGGACAACACTGAAGCTTTCTTT.

The chain employs TRBV9 and TRBJ2-7; no clear D. V lost 0 bases and J 1 base, leaving 11 bases between the germline ends. This CDR3 has 15 residues. Germline V gene data show CDR1 as SGDLS and CDR2 as YYNGEE. CDR3 in amino acids: CASSVGGARSYEQYF. The CDR3 DNA is TGTGCCAGCAGCGTAGGTGGCGCTAGATCCTACGAGCAGTACTTC.

The chain carries TRBV7-8 and TRBJ2-7; the match to TRBD1 covers 8 bases. Looked up from germline, CDR1 is SGHVS and CDR2 is FQNEAQ. The CDR3 has 15 residues. V lost 3 bases and J lost 7; bases outside the gene matches: 11. The CDR3 sequence is CASSLDRVTAREQYF. Written as DNA, the CDR3 is TGTGCCAGCAGCTTGGACAGGGTTACAGCTCGGGAGCAGTACTTC. Full variable domain (rest looked up from reference TRBV7-8 and TRBJ2-7): GAGVSQSPRYKVAKRGQDVALRCDPISGHVSLFWYQQALGQGPEFLTYFQNEAQLDKSGLPSDRFFAERPEGSVSTLKIQRTQQEDSAVYLCASSLDRVTAREQYFGPGTRLTVT.

The V and J genes are TRBV11-3 and TRBJ2-5; 9 bases match TRBD2. Germline V gives CDR1 SGHNT, CDR2 YENEEA. The CDR3 consists of 15 residues. Trimming took 1 base from V and 4 from J; bases not matched to a gene: 4. The DNA of the CDR3 is TGTGCCAGCAGCTTAGGAGCGGGGGGCTCAGAGACCCAGTACTTC. Encoded protein: CASSLGAGGSETQYF.

The V gene is TRBV5-4, the J gene TRBJ2-3; 9 bases map to TRBD2. V lost 3 bases, J lost 8 bases, and 13 bases stayed unmatched. The CDR3 length is 16 residues. CDR1 and CDR2 from the germline V gene are SGHNT and YYREEE (reference sequence). The DNA of the CDR3 is TGTGCCAGCAGCTCCCAAGTTGGCGGGGGGGGTGGTACGCAGTATTTT. Encoded protein: CASSSQVGGGGGTQYF. Full variable domain (missing parts from reference TRBV5-4 and TRBJ2-3): ETGVTQSPTHLIKTRGQQVTLRCSSQSGHNTVSWYQQALGQGPQFIFQYYREEENGRGNFPPRFSGLQFPNYSSELNVNALELDDSALYLCASSSQVGGGGGTQYFGPGTRLTVL.

The chain couples TRBV19 to TRBJ2-7; TRBD2 agrees at 8 bases. Germline loops: CDR1 LNHDA, CDR2 SQIVND (reference sequence). The CDR3 has 14 amino acids. With V trimmed by 6 bases and J by 1 base, 5 bases remained unmatched. The CDR3 coding sequence is TGTGCCAGTAGAAGAGCGGGGGAATCCTACGAGCAGTACTTC. Amino acids: CASRRAGESYEQYF.

The chain links TRBV6-1 to TRBJ2-1; 10 positions match TRBD1. Germline assignment: CDR1 MNHNS and CDR2 SASEGT. Losses at the gene ends were 3 bases for V and 5 bases for J; bases not matched to a gene: 10. This CDR3 is built from 17 residues. Here the CDR3 reads CASSEPGQGPYNNEQFF. In DNA form, the CDR3 reads TGTGCCAGCAGTGAGCCGGGACAGGGGCCCTACAACAATGAGCAGTTCTTC.

DNA of the CDR3: TGTGCCAGCAGCCGACAGGGGACTGGAAACACCATATATTTT. Translating it yields CASSRQGTGNTIYF. The chain uses TRBV5-5 and TRBJ1-3; the match to TRBD1 covers 8 bases. The CDR3 extends over 14 amino acids. The V gene end was trimmed by 4 bases and the J gene end by 2 bases; junction bases not matched to a gene: 2. Germline lookup yields CDR1 SGHKS and CDR2 YYEKEE (reference sequence).

J is TRBJ1-2 and V is TRBV4-1; TRBD1 aligns across 7 bases. This CDR3 has 14 amino acids. Losses at the gene ends were 3 bases for V and 5 bases for J; bases not matched to a gene: 6. Per germline, CDR1 MGHRA and CDR2 YSYEKL. The CDR3 coding sequence is TGCGCCAGCAGCCACCCGGGACAGCCTTATGGCTACACCTTC. Protein sequence: CASSHPGQPYGYTF.

V usage is TRBV5-1 and J usage is TRBJ2-5; TRBD1 agrees at 11 bases. V shed 3 bases and J 4 bases; nucleotides not matched to a gene: 2. The CDR3 loop spans 14 amino acids. From germline, CDR1 is SGHRS and CDR2 YFSETQ. CDR3 sequence: CASSSGTGGETQYF. The CDR3 coding sequence is TGCGCCAGCAGCTCCGGGACAGGGGGAGAGACCCAGTACTTC.

The chain has TRBV28 and TRBJ2-3; TRBD2 agrees at 13 bases. The CDR3 is 16 amino acids. Germline V gives CDR1 MDHEN, CDR2 SYDVKM. Trimming cost V 2 bases and J 4 bases; bases outside gene matches: 3. The DNA of the CDR3 is TGTGCCAGCAGTTTAGTACTAGCGGGAGGGTCAGATACGCAGTATTTT. Translated: CASSLVLAGGSDTQYF. Drawing the rest from reference TRBV28 and TRBJ2-3, the complete variable domain is DVKVTQSSRYLVKRTGEKVFLECVQDMDHENMFWYRQDPGLGLRLIYFSYDVKMKEKGDIPEGYSVSREKKERFSLILESASTNQTSMYLCASSLVLAGGSDTQYFGPGTRLTVL.

J is TRBJ2-5 and V is TRBV9; tentatively, D is TRBD2 (5 bases). Per the germline V gene, CDR1 is SGDLS and CDR2 is YYNGEE. Trimming shortened V by 0 bases and J by 5 bases, and 5 bases separated the two germline ends. CDR3 length equals 12 residues. The CDR3 nucleotides are TGTGCCAGCAGCGTAGGGGAGGAGACCCAGTACTTC. It codes for CASSVGEETQYF.

This chain links TRBV5-1 with TRBJ2-3; a possible D gene is TRBD2 (6 bases). The germline V gene has CDR1 SGHRS and CDR2 YFSETQ. The CDR3 has 15 amino acids. V was cut by 0 bases and J by 1 base, with 9 bases left in between. CDR3: CASSLAGVGTDTQYF. The CDR3 DNA sequence: TGCGCCAGCAGCTTGGCGGGAGTGGGCACAGATACGCAGTATTTT.

This sequence joins TRBV15 and TRBJ2-2, with unresolved D. The ends were cut back, 0 bases at V and 5 bases at J, with 10 bases in the middle. The CDR3 has 15 residues. The germline gives CDR1 LNHNV, CDR2 YYDKDF (reference sequence). The CDR3 DNA sequence: TGTGCCACCAGCAGAGATCGGCCGACAACCGGGGAGCTGTTTTTT. Translated, it gives CATSRDRPTTGELFF. Based on the CDR3 plus reference TRBV15 and TRBJ2-2, the full variable domain is DAMVIQNPRYQVTQFGKPVTLSCSQTLNHNVMYWYQQKSSQAPKLLFHYYDKDFNNEADTPDNFQSRRPNTSFCFLDIRSPGLGDTAMYLCATSRDRPTTGELFFGEGSRLTVL.

The chain links TRBV7-9 to TRBJ2-3, with D perhaps matching TRBD2 (6 bases). The CDR3 length is 15 residues. Germline V gene lookup returns CDR1 SEHNR and CDR2 FQNEAQ (reference sequence). Trimming left V 5 bases short and J 2 bases short, with 14 bases between. CDR3 loop: CASSPLGLDTDTQYF. The CDR3 nucleotides are TGTGCCAGCAGCCCTCTGGGACTCGACACAGATACGCAGTATTTT.

This chain joins TRBV9 and TRBJ1-1, with 7 positions matching TRBD1. Germline V gene lookup returns CDR1 SGDLS and CDR2 YYNGEE. The V segment lost 2 bases and the J segment 4 bases; nucleotides outside the gene matches: 11. This CDR3 spans 16 amino acids. Here the CDR3 reads CASSVNRGRGFTEAFF. The DNA of the CDR3 is TGTGCCAGCAGCGTCAACAGGGGACGGGGTTTCACTGAAGCTTTCTTT.

The CDR3 nucleotides read TGTGCCAGCAGGCCGCCGGTTGGATGGAGCTATGGCTACACCTTC. Translating it yields CASRPPVGWSYGYTF. The chain recombines TRBV28 with TRBJ1-2; D is undetermined. The germline CDR1 and CDR2 sequences are MDHEN and SYDVKM. The CDR3 contains 15 residues. V gave up 6 bases and J gave up 4 bases, with 18 bases separating them.

The chain carries TRBV7-9 and TRBJ1-3; D not certain. With 1 base removed from V and 2 bases from J, the gap between germline ends came to 15 bases. Germline V lookup: CDR1 SEHNR, CDR2 FQNEAQ (reference sequence). This CDR3 is built from 17 residues. DNA of the CDR3: TGTGCCAGCAGCTTAGAGGTTGGCGGTGGCACTGGAAACACCATATATTTT. This encodes CASSLEVGGGTGNTIYF.

The count of this clone is one. The chain links TRBV28 to TRBJ1-1; no clear D gene. This CDR3 is 16 amino acids long. CDR1 is MDHEN and CDR2 is SYDVKM in the germline V gene. V was clipped by 1 base and J by 0 bases, with 12 bases between them. The DNA of the CDR3 is TGTGCCAGCAGTTTATTAGGAGTCGATTTGAACACTGAAGCTTTCTTT. Encoded protein: CASSLLGVDLNTEAFF.

The chain employs TRBV6-6 and TRBJ1-5, with 9 bases aligning to TRBD1. Germline values: CDR1 MNHNY, CDR2 SVGAGI (reference sequence). Trimming removed 7 bases from V and 7 bases from J; junction bases left unmatched: 5. The CDR3 runs to 13 residues. The CDR3 loop is CASKDGQGQPQHF. The CDR3 DNA sequence: TGTGCCAGCAAGGACGGACAGGGGCAGCCCCAGCATTTT.

The genes are TRBV4-1 and TRBJ2-7, with 8 bases fitting TRBD2. V dropped 4 bases and J dropped 4; count of bases not matched to a gene: 9. The CDR3 covers 15 residues. Germline values: CDR1 MGHRA, CDR2 YSYEKL. The CDR3 DNA is TGCGCCAGCAGCCCACAGCGGGGGACCGTGTACGAGCAGTACTTC. Translating it yields CASSPQRGTVYEQYF.

This chain connects TRBV7-3 to TRBJ2-3; no clear D. The CDR3 extends over 17 amino acids. Germline V lookup: CDR1 SGHTA, CDR2 FQGTGA. The V end lost 3 bases, the J end lost 1 base, and 17 bases lay between the germline ends. The chain's CDR3 is CASSLPYRSIRTDTQYF. DNA of the CDR3: TGTGCCAGCAGCTTGCCCTACAGATCCATCCGCACAGATACGCAGTATTTT.

The chain is built from TRBV7-2 and TRBJ1-4; tentative D call: TRBD1 (5 bases). This CDR3 has 13 residues. Germline-derived CDR1 and CDR2 are SGHTA and FQGNSA. Trimming stripped 10 bases from V and 5 bases from J, with 14 bases between. The CDR3 here is CATRQQENEKLFF. The CDR3 DNA reads as TGTGCCACCCGACAGCAGGAAAATGAAAAACTGTTTTTT. Based on the CDR3 plus reference TRBV7-2 and TRBJ1-4, the full variable domain is GAGVSQSPSNKVTEKGKDVELRCDPISGHTALYWYRQSLGQGLEFLIYFQGNSAPDKSGLPSDRFSAERTGGSVSTLTIQRTQQEDSAVYLCATRQQENEKLFFGSGTQLSVL.